This TCR beta chain was profiled in a study of T-cell reconstitution after alpha-beta-depleted transplantation in children (dated by TCRdb to the mid-2010s). For the wider study: Using TCR repertoire profiling, the study quantitatively followed how T-cell immune reconstitution unfolded in children after TCRalphabeta/CD19-depleted allogeneic hematopoietic cell transplantation.

This clonotype was recorded many times. Its antigen target is currently unknown. Base qualities were left out, and no much larger clone turns up one base away. From cysteine to phenylalanine, the CDR3 is 16 amino acids long. Only the CDR3 DNA is retained, 48 bases long and in frame from the first base. After removal of 4 bases from V and 8 bases from J, the junction retains 12 bases not matched to a gene. CDR1 and CDR2 are read off the germline V gene as SGHRS and YFSETQ. The library was produced with PCR. Sequencing took place on an Illumina HiSeq 2500. TCR library preparation used molecular barcoding, with unique molecular identifiers applied to normalize quantification of the TCRbeta repertoire. In-frame beta chains were kept once TCRdb had trimmed the public reads at Q25 with fastp and called clones with MiXCR. Records with the same CDR3 protein are collapsed into one entry carrying the most frequent genes and DNA. Counted in this sample were roughly 610,000 distinct CDR3 sequences; about 10% of them appeared once. Together, the top ten hold 4% to 5% of the sample.

The chain is made from TRBV5-1 and TRBJ2-3, with 11 junctional bases fitting TRBD2. This clonotype was obtained from a human donor who donated a stem cell graft to a child with acute myeloid leukemia. The sample consisted of PBMCs from the stem cell graft donor, taken from the stem cell graft. The nucleotide sequence is given as TGCGCCAGCAGCGGGACTAGCGGACTTCAGACGTCTACGCAGTATTTT. Its translation is CASSGTSGLQTSTQYF.